Below are 3 T cell receptor beta chains sequenced from a single sample in a study of shared clonotypes between healthy human individuals. The protocol was immunoSEQ multiplex PCR, while the TCRdb copy is restricted to in-frame clones and leaves out a portion. The sample holds approximately 1,500,000 clones; around 98% are singletons and the top ten take approximately 0.45%. The sample consisted of naive CD4+ T cells sorted from blood. Subset meaning: CD45RA+ positively selected. These receptors originate from a young man in good health.

This sequence joins TRBV5-1 and TRBJ2-1, with TRBD2 matching over 13 bases. This CDR3 has 16 amino acids. Trimming cost V 4 bases and J 3 bases; bases outside gene matches: 4. Per germline, CDR1 SGHRS and CDR2 YFSETQ. CDR3 nucleotide sequence: TGCGCCAGCAGCAACGGACTAGCGGGAGTCTACAATGAGCAGTTCTTC. Translated, it gives CASSNGLAGVYNEQFF. Filled out from reference TRBV5-1 and TRBJ2-1, the complete variable domain reads KAGVTQTPRYLIKTRGQQVTLSCSPISGHRSVSWYQQTPGQGLQFLFEYFSETQRNKGNFPGRFSGRQFSNSRSEMNVSTLELGDSALYLCASSNGLAGVYNEQFFGPGTRLTVL.

The chain has TRBV29-1 and TRBJ1-1; 8 nucleotides align to TRBD1. The CDR3 contains 11 residues. Germline CDR1 reads SQVTM; CDR2 reads ANQGSEA. With 6 bases clipped from V and 11 bases from J, the junction kept 8 bases outside the gene matches. The CDR3 nucleotides read TGCAGCGTGGTCAGGGGGCGCGGGGCTTTCTTT. Protein product: CSVVRGRGAFF.

A remark on this clone: Other DNA variants within this sample encode the same CDR3. V and J are TRBV7-2 and TRBJ1-3; no definite D call. Trimming took 1 base from V and 1 from J, leaving 2 bases between them. This CDR3 comprises 13 residues. In germline, CDR1 is SGHTA, CDR2 FQGNSA. The CDR3 spells CASSLGSGNTIYF. CDR3 coding DNA: TGTGCCAGCAGCTTAGGATCTGGAAACACCATATATTTT.